The present T cell receptor (beta chain) was sequenced within a study of T-cell reconstitution after alpha-beta-depleted transplantation in children. TCRbeta library preparation incorporated unique molecular identifiers. Via MiXCR, TCRdb re-called the PCR reads, giving one row per CDR3 protein. This repertoire shows hundreds of thousands of distinct CDR3 sequences, roughly 15% found once; its top ten account for 1.1%. Germline-derived CDR1 and CDR2 are SGHTA and FQGNSA. Trimming left V 3 bases short and J 7 bases short, with 21 bases between. This CDR3 is built from 17 residues. About this clonotype itself: A much larger clone lies a single base off, so this may be a read error.

V usage is TRBV7-2 and J usage is TRBJ2-2, with D perhaps TRBD2 (5 bases). Specimen: PBMCs from the stem cell graft donor, collected from the stem cell graft. The sequence was obtained from a human donor who donated a stem cell graft to a child with acute myeloid leukemia. This chain's CDR3 is CASSLTDLPYCDGELFF. The CDR3 DNA reads TGTGCCAGCAGCTTGACGGACTTGCCCTATTGTGACGGGGAGCTGTTTTTT.